This T cell receptor beta chain emerged from a study of identical twins. Each CDR3 protein gets one entry after TCRdb re-called the 5' RACE reads with MiXCR. Of 260,000 or so distinct CDR3 sequences in the sample, approximately 7.9% were seen once. Overall study results and limits: Cord blood beta clonotypes present at high abundance carried fewer insertions; no such pattern appeared in memory repertoires. Invariant MAIT and iNKT cells could partly confound zero-insertion analyses.

This clonotype has more than one count but fewer than ten. Its antigen remains unidentified. This CDR3 contains 14 residues. Germline CDR1 is MGHRA and CDR2 is YSYEKL. J gave up 5 bases and V 4 bases, and 7 bases lay outside the gene matches. These data were also reused for a study on yellow fever vaccine responses in identical twins. That source reports: Reported findings indicate that twins' vaccine T cell responses seemed partially convergent, partially personalized.

Sequencing used CD8+ T cells sorted from blood. The rearrangement links TRBV4-1 to TRBJ2-5, with 7 bases that match TRBD1. The source of this sequence is a woman between 18 and 29 years old in good health. CDR3 nucleotides: TGCGCCAGCAGCCTACGGGACAGCGCGGAGACCCAGTACTTC. Its translation is CASSLRDSAETQYF.